Listed here are 5 T cell receptor beta chains from one sample, sequenced in a study of blood T cell repertoires in COVID-19. Generated by immunoSEQ multiplex PCR, the TCRdb table keeps only in-frame clones and is missing some. The sample yields some 390,000 clones, 75% to 90% seen once. Sequencing was done on a sample of peripheral blood. These receptors were taken from a woman in her forties with COVID-19, enrolled during active disease.

Details on this clone: This specimen includes other DNA sequences encoding the same CDR3. The V call is TRBV27, the J call TRBJ2-5, with D tentatively TRBD1 (6 bases). This CDR3 is 13 amino acids long. Germline V lookup: CDR1 MNHEY, CDR2 SMNVEV (reference sequence). V lost 2 bases to trimming and J lost 4 bases, with 8 bases between them. The CDR3 nucleotides read TGTGCCAGCAGTTTACTAGGGGGAGAGACCCAGTACTTC. Protein product: CASSLLGGETQYF.

The CDR3 protein is CASSLGSGMSGDEQFF. Written as DNA, the CDR3 is TGTGCCAGCAGCTTGGGGTCGGGAATGTCTGGCGATGAGCAGTTCTTC. This sequence joins TRBV11-1 and TRBJ2-1; a weak D match, TRBD2 (5 bases). CDR1 is SGHAT, CDR2 FQDESV, per germline (reference sequence). This CDR3 comprises 16 residues. Trimming took 3 bases from V and 8 from J, leaving 20 bases between them.

The J gene is TRBJ2-3, the V gene TRBV6-1; unclear D gene. This CDR3 has 14 residues. V was trimmed by 5 bases and J by 2 bases, leaving 11 bases between them. Germline V CDR1 and CDR2: MNHNS, SASEGT. The CDR3 DNA follows: TGTGCCAGCAGTTTAGGTGGGCACACAGATACGCAGTATTTT. Its protein is CASSLGGHTDTQYF.

The chain links TRBV30 to TRBJ2-3; D uncertain. From germline, CDR1 is GTSNPN and CDR2 SVGIG (reference sequence). V lost 0 bases and J lost 2, with 6 bases in between. The CDR3 sequence is 13 residues long. CDR3 residues: CAWSVHLTDTQYF. CDR3 nucleotides: TGTGCCTGGAGTGTACACCTCACAGATACGCAGTATTTT.

This chain links TRBV5-4 with TRBJ2-7, with D possibly TRBD1 on 6 matching bases. The length of the CDR3 is 14 residues. Germline CDR1 and CDR2: SGHNT and YYREEE (reference sequence). Trimming cost V 1 base and J 4 bases, with 12 bases left between them. The CDR3 protein is CASSLRTEGYEQYF. DNA for the CDR3: TGTGCCAGCAGCTTGCGGACAGAGGGGTACGAGCAGTACTTC.